The source of this T cell receptor (beta chain) is a study of cytomegalovirus exposure and HLA in healthy donors. Whole-study results and caveats: The authors enumerated over 150 TCR beta chains as linked to cytomegalovirus. It was assumed in the presence/absence analyses that sequencing depth was roughly uniform across donors. The classifier was said to identify cytomegalovirus status with high specificity and sensitivity. A prior analysis recorded that most TCR beta V segments were productive about 90% or about 30% of the time.

Turning to this clone: The antigen is not known.

PCR involved 60 Vbeta and 13 Jbeta primers. Clones were sequenced by immunoSEQ multiplex PCR, and TCRdb holds only the in-frame ones, with some missing. The sample includes hundreds of thousands of clones, over 75% of them seen just once. The CDR3 extends over 14 amino acids. With V trimmed by 2 bases and J by 6 bases, 3 bases remained unmatched. CDR1 and CDR2 (germline): SGHTA, FQGTGA. This receptor was taken from a girl between 2 and 10 years old in good health and CMV-seronegative. The sequenced sample consisted of PBMCs. The V and J genes are TRBV7-3 and TRBJ2-1; TRBD2 matches at 8 bases. CDR3 in amino acids: CASSLRGGINEQFF. The CDR3 DNA follows: TGTGCCAGCAGCTTACGGGGGGGTATCAATGAGCAGTTCTTC.